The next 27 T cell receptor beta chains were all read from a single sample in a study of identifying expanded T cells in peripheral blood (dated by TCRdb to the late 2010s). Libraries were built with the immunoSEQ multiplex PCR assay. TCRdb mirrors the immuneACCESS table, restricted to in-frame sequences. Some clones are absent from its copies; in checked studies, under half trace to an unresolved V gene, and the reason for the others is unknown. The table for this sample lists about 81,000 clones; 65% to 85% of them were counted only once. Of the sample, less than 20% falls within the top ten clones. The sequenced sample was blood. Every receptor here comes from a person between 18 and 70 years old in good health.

CDR3 in DNA: TGTGCCAGCAGTTTCAAGCAGACTAACTATGGCTACACCTTC. Translating gives CASSFKQTNYGYTF. The rearrangement uses TRBV27 and TRBJ1-2, with unresolved D. V lost 3 bases, J lost 0 bases, and 8 bases lay in between. CDR3 size: 14 residues. The V gene's germline CDR1 is MNHEY and CDR2 SMNVEV (reference sequence).

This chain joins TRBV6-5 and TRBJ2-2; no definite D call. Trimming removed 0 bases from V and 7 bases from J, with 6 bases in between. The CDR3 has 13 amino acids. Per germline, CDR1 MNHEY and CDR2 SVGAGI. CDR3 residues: CASSYSSVGELFF. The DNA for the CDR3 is TGTGCCAGCAGTTACTCGAGTGTCGGGGAGCTGTTTTTT.

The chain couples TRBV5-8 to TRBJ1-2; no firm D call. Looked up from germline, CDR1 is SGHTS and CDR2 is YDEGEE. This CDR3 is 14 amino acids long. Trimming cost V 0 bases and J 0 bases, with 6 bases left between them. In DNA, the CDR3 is TGTGCCAGCAGCTTGGCGGAACCTAACTATGGCTACACCTTC. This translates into CASSLAEPNYGYTF. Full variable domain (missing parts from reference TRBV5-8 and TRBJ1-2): EAGVTQSPTHLIKTRGQQATLRCSPISGHTSVYWYQQALGLGLQFLLWYDEGEERNRGNFPPRFSGRQFPNYSSELNVNALELEDSALYLCASSLAEPNYGYTFGSGTRLTVV.

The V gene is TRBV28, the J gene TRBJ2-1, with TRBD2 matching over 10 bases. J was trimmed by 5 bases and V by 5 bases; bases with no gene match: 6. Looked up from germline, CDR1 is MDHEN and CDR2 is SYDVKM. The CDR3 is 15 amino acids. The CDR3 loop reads CASSQASGGNNEQFF. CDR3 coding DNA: TGTGCCAGCAGTCAGGCTAGCGGGGGAAACAATGAGCAGTTCTTC.

The CDR3 spells CASSEDSGSNTEAFF. The CDR3 bases are TGTGCCAGCAGTGAAGATTCTGGATCGAACACTGAAGCTTTCTTT. This rearrangement joins TRBV2 to TRBJ1-1; D call uncertain. The CDR3 is made up of 15 amino acids. Trimming removed 1 base from V and 1 base from J, with 10 bases in between. CDR1 is SNHLY, CDR2 FYNNEI, per germline. Filled out from reference TRBV2 and TRBJ1-1, the complete variable domain reads EPEVTQTPSHQVTQMGQEVILRCVPISNHLYFYWYRQILGQKVEFLVSFYNNEISEKSEIFDDQFSVERPDGSNFTLKIRSTKLEDSAMYFCASSEDSGSNTEAFFGQGTRLTVV.

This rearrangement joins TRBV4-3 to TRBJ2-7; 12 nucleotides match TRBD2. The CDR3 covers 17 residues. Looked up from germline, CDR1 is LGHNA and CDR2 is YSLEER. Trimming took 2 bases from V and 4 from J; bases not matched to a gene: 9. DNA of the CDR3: TGCGCCAGCAGCCAAATCTTCAGGACTAGCGGGAAATACGAGCAGTACTTC. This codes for CASSQIFRTSGKYEQYF.

In DNA, the CDR3 is TGTGCCATCACCGGGACTAGCGACAATGAGCAGTTCTTC. Translation gives CAITGTSDNEQFF. The chain recombines TRBV10-3 with TRBJ2-1; TRBD2 agrees at 10 bases. V shed 7 bases, J shed 5 bases, and the junction held 2 bases outside the gene matches. Per the germline V gene, CDR1 is ENHRY and CDR2 is SYGVKD. The CDR3 runs to 13 residues.

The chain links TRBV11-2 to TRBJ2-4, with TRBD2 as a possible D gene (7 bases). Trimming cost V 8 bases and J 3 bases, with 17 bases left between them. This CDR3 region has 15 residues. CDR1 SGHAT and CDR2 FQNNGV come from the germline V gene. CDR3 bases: TGTGCCAGCTCCCATGGGAGGGGGGGCAAAAACATTCAGTACTTC. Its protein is CASSHGRGGKNIQYF.

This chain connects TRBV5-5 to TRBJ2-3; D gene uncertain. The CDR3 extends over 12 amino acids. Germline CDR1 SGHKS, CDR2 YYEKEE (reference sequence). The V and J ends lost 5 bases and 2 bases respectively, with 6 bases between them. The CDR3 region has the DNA TGTGCCAGCAGTTTCTCCACAGATACGCAGTATTTT. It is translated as CASSFSTDTQYF.

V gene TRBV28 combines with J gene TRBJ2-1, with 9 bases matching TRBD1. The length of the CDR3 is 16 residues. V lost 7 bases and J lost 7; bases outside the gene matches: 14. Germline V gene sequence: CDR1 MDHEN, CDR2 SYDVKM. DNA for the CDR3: TGTGCCAGCACTTCCATACAGGGGGCGCCGAGGAATGAGCAGTTCTTC. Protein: CASTSIQGAPRNEQFF.

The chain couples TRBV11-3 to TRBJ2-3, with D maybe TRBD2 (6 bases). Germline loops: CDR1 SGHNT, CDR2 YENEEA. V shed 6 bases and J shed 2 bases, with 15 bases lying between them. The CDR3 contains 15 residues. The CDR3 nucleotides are TGTGCCAGCAGTTCCTACGGGACTCCCACAGATACGCAGTATTTT. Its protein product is CASSSYGTPTDTQYF.

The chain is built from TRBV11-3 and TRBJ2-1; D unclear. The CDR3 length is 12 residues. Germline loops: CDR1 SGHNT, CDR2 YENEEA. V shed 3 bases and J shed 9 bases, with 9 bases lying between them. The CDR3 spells CASSLGLGEQFF. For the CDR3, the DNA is TGTGCCAGCAGCTTGGGGTTGGGTGAGCAGTTCTTC.

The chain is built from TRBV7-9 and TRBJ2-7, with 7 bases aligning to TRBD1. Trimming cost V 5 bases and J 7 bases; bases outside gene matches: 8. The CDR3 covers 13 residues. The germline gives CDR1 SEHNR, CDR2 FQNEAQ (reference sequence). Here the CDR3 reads CASSRITGDEQYF. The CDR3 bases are TGTGCCAGCAGCCGAATTACAGGGGATGAGCAGTACTTC.

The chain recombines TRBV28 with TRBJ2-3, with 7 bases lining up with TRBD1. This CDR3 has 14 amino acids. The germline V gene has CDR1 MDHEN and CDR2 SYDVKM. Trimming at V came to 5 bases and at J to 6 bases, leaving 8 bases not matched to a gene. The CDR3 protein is CASSPPTGPDTQYF. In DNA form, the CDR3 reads TGTGCCAGCAGTCCTCCGACAGGGCCCGATACGCAGTATTTT.

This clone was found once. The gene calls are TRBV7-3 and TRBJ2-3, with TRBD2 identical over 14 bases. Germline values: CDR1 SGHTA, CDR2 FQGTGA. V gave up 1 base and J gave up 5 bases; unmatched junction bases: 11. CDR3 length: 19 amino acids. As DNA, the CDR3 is TGTGCCAGCAGCTTAAAGAGTGGGGGACTAGCGGGAGTCATAGATACGCAGTATTTT. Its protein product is CASSLKSGGLAGVIDTQYF. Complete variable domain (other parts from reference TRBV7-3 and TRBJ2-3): GAGVSQTPSNKVTEKGKYVELRCDPISGHTALYWYRQSLGQGPEFLIYFQGTGAADDSGLPNDRFFAVRPEGSVSTLKIQRTERGDSAVYLCASSLKSGGLAGVIDTQYFGPGTRLTVL.

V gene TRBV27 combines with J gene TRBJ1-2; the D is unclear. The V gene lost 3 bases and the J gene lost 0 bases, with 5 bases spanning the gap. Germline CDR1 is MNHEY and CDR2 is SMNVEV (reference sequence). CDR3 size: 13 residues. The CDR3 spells CASSFSSNYGYTF. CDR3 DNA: TGTGCCAGCAGTTTCTCGTCTAACTATGGCTACACCTTC.

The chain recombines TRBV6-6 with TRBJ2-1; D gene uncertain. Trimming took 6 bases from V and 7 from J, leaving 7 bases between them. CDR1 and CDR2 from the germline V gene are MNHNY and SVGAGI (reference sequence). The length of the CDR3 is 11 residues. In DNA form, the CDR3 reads TGTGCCAGCAGCCTCACGAATGAGCAGTTCTTC. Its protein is CASSLTNEQFF.

CDR3 DNA sequence: TGTGCCAGCCGGCCTACCGGCTCTGGAAACACCATATATTTT. As protein: CASRPTGSGNTIYF. V usage is TRBV11-2 and J usage is TRBJ1-3; no firm D call. Germline lookup yields CDR1 SGHAT and CDR2 FQNNGV. V gave up 8 bases and J gave up 0 bases, with 11 bases separating them. The CDR3 contains 14 residues.

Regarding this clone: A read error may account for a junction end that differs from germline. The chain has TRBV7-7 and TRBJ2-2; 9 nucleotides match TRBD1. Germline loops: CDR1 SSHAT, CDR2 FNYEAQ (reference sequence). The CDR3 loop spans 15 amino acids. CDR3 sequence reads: CASSRQGANTGELFF. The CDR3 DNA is TGTGCTAGCAGCCGACAGGGGGCGAACACCGGGGAGCTGTTTTTT.

CDR3 nucleotide sequence: TGTGCCAGCAGCTTCACCGGGCTCCTCAGCGGGGATACGCAGTATTTT. Translation gives CASSFTGLLSGDTQYF. The rearrangement joins TRBV14 to TRBJ2-3; possibly TRBD2 for D (6 bases). The CDR3 totals 16 residues. Germline V gives CDR1 SGHDN, CDR2 FVKESK. Trimming took off 5 bases at V and 6 bases at J, with 21 bases between the two ends.

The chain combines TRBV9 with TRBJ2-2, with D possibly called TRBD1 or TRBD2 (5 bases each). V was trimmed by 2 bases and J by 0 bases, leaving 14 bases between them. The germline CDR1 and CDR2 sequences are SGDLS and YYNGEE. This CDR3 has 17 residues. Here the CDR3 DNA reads TGTGCCAGCAGCGTTTCGGCAGGGACCGCGAACACCGGGGAGCTGTTTTTT. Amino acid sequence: CASSVSAGTANTGELFF.

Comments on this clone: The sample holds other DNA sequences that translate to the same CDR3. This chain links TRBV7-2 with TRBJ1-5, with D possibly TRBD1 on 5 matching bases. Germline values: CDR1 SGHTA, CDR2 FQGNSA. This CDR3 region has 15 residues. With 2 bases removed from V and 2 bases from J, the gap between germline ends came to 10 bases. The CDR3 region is CASSLQGAGNQPQHF. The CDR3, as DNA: TGTGCCAGCAGCTTACAGGGCGCAGGCAATCAGCCCCAGCATTTT.

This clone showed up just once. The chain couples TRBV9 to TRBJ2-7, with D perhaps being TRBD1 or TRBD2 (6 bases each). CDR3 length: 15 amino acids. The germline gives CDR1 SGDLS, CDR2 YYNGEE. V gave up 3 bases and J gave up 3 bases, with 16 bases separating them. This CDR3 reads CASSGVGEGGYEQYF. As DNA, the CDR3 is TGTGCCAGCAGCGGGGTCGGTGAGGGGGGCTACGAGCAGTACTTC.

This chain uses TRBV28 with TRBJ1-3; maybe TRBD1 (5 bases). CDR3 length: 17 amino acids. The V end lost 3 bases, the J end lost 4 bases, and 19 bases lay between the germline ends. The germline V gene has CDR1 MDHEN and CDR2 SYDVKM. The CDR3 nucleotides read TGTGCCAGCAGTTTGGTCCTCTTTAGGACACGGGGAAACACCATATATTTT. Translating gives CASSLVLFRTRGNTIYF.

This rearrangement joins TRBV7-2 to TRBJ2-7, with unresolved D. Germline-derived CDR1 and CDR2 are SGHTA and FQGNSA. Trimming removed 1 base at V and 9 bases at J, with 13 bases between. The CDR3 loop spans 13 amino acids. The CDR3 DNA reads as TGTGCCAGCAGCTTAGACGAGATAGGGTGGCAGTACTTC. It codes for CASSLDEIGWQYF.

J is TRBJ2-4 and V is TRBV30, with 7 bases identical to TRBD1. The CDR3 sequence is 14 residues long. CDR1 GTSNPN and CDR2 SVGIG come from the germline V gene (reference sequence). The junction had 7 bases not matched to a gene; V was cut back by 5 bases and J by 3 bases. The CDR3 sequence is CAWETGVNKNIQYF. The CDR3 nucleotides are TGTGCCTGGGAAACAGGGGTTAACAAAAACATTCAGTACTTC.

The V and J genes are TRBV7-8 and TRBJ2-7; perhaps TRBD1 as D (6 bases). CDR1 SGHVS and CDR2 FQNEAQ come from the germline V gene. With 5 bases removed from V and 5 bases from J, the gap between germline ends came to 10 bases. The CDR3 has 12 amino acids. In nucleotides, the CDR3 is TGTGCCAGCAGCCCACACAGGGACGAGCAGTACTTC. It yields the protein CASSPHRDEQYF. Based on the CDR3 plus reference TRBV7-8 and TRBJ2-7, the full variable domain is GAGVSQSPRYKVAKRGQDVALRCDPISGHVSLFWYQQALGQGPEFLTYFQNEAQLDKSGLPSDRFFAERPEGSVSTLKIQRTQQEDSAVYLCASSPHRDEQYFGPGTRLTVT.